This T cell receptor (beta chain) was sequenced for a study of T cells in Graves' hyperthyroidism and ophthalmopathy. The junction had 1 base not matched to a gene; V was cut back by 2 bases and J by 0 bases. This CDR3 spans 15 amino acids. CDR1 is LGHNA, CDR2 YNFKEQ, per germline. Amplification targeted TCR beta CDR3 regions from RNA transcripts. The HTBI primer set was used in a first-round RT-PCR of the TCR CDR3. TCRdb re-analysed the multiplex PCR reads in MiXCR, keeping a single row per CDR3 protein. The sample has about 400,000 distinct CDR3 sequences, about 15% seen once. This clonotype was observed at least ten times.

The sample comprised blood. This receptor was identified in a man aged 18 to 30 with Graves' ophthalmopathy. The chain recombines TRBV4-2 with TRBJ2-3; 8 bases line up with TRBD2. The CDR3 loop is CASSQRGGSTDTQYF. DNA for the CDR3: TGTGCCAGCAGCCAACGCGGGGGGAGCACAGATACGCAGTATTTT.